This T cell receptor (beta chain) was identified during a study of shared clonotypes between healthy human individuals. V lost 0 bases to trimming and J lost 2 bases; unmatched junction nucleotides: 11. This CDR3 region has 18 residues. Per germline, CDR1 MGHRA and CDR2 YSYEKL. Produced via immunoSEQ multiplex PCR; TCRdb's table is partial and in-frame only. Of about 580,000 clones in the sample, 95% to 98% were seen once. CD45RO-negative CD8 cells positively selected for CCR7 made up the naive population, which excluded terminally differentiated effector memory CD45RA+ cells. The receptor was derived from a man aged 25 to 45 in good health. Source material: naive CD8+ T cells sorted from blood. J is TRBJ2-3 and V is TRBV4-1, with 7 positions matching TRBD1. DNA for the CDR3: TGCGCCAGCAGCCAAGACGAGGCAGGGGGTACCTACACAGATACGCAGTATTTT. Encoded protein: CASSQDEAGGTYTDTQYF.